This T cell receptor beta chain was sequenced during a study of T cell clonality in common variable immunodeficiency. Findings and caveats of the study: Common variable immunodeficiency TCR beta sequences reportedly had fewer deletions and N-nucleotide insertions.

Heparinized whole blood, roughly 4.5 to 9 ml, came from each donor. Clones were read by immunoSEQ multiplex PCR, and TCRdb kept only the in-frame ones, dropping some. The sample contains tens of thousands of clones, none of them singletons. V shed 2 bases and J 7 bases; nucleotides not matched to a gene: 10. Germline CDR1 and CDR2: SGHVS and FQNEAQ. This CDR3 spans 16 amino acids. This clone was detected many times. Its antigen is undetermined. The CDR3 goes on 3 residues after the read ends, and that part is filled in from the germline J gene. This chain joins TRBV7-8 and TRBJ2-1, with TRBD2 identical over 8 bases. Material for sequencing was peripheral blood mononuclear cells. This TCR was sampled from a person aged 18-70 years in good health. Incomplete CDR3 DNA: TGTGCCAGCAGCTTAAGGAGAGCGGGAGTCGCGAATGAG. This codes for CASSLRRAGVANE. The entire CDR3 protein is CASSLRRAGVANEQFF.